What follows are 10 T cell receptor beta chains derived from one specimen sequenced in a study of beta chain features in type 1 diabetes. Expressed TCRB transcripts were sequenced because the entire RNA isolate underwent reverse transcription. Generated by immunoSEQ multiplex PCR, the TCRdb table keeps only in-frame clones and is missing some. The sample lists under 400,000 clones, about 20% occurring once. Sequencing used naive CD4+ T cells from blood. The receptors here all came from a woman in her late teens or twenties in good health.

V gene TRBV4-1 combines with J gene TRBJ1-1; a possible D gene is TRBD1 (5 bases). The ends were cut back, 4 bases at V and 1 base at J, with 10 bases in the middle. The CDR3 has 14 amino acids. CDR1 is MGHRA and CDR2 is YSYEKL in the germline V gene. The CDR3 DNA follows: TGCGCCAGCAGCCTGGGGGGATCGAACACTGAAGCTTTCTTT. It yields the protein CASSLGGSNTEAFF.

This clone has a handful of counts. The rearrangement joins TRBV9 to TRBJ2-7; D gene unclear. V was trimmed by 2 bases and J by 0 bases, leaving 9 bases between them. Germline V gene sequence: CDR1 SGDLS, CDR2 YYNGEE. This CDR3 has 14 residues. This CDR3 is CASSVSPSSYEQYF. The CDR3 coding sequence is TGTGCCAGCAGCGTCTCCCCTAGCTCCTACGAGCAGTACTTC.

The rearrangement uses TRBV5-1 and TRBJ2-7; 9 bases match TRBD2. Trimming cost V 2 bases and J 1 base; bases outside gene matches: 4. This CDR3 spans 15 amino acids. Germline values: CDR1 SGHRS, CDR2 YFSETQ. The CDR3 nucleotides are TGCGCCAGCAGCTTCGCTAGCGGGGCATCCTACGAGCAGTACTTC. Translated, it gives CASSFASGASYEQYF.

J is TRBJ2-6 and V is TRBV5-1, with D perhaps matching TRBD1 (5 bases). This CDR3 has 17 residues. Germline V gives CDR1 SGHRS, CDR2 YFSETQ. The V and J ends lost 2 bases and 0 bases respectively, with 12 bases between them. CDR3 region: CASSFTGDSSGANVLTF. The DNA of the CDR3 is TGCGCCAGCAGCTTCACAGGAGACAGCTCTGGGGCCAACGTCCTGACTTTC.

The rearrangement links TRBV20-1 to TRBJ2-1, with 14 bases that match TRBD2. The CDR3 extends over 11 amino acids. V was pared by 5 bases and J by 16 bases, with 4 bases of the junction left unmatched. The V gene's germline CDR1 is DFQATT and CDR2 SNEGSKA (reference sequence). In DNA form, the CDR3 reads TGCAGTGCTGGACTAGCGGGAGGTCTTTTCTTC. Amino acid sequence: CSAGLAGGLFF.

This clone was seen a handful of times. The rearrangement uses TRBV6-5 and TRBJ1-6, with a weak D call TRBD1 (6 bases). Germline CDR1 and CDR2: MNHEY and SVGAGI. CDR3 length equals 13 residues. V shed 5 bases and J shed 7 bases, with 9 bases lying between them. The CDR3 sequence: CASSGDRNSPLHF. The CDR3 DNA is TGTGCCAGCAGTGGCGACAGGAATTCACCCCTCCACTTT.

The CDR3 DNA sequence: TGTGCCATCAGTGAGACCAGGAATGAGCAGTTCTTC. This codes for CAISETRNEQFF. The chain recombines TRBV10-3 with TRBJ2-1; the D is unclear. Germline assignment: CDR1 ENHRY and CDR2 SYGVKD. The CDR3 is 12 residues long. Trimming shortened V by 2 bases and J by 7 bases, and 6 bases separated the two germline ends.

The V and J genes are TRBV5-1 and TRBJ2-1; 10 nucleotides align to TRBD2. The CDR3 has 15 amino acids. V was pared by 2 bases and J by 6 bases, with 5 bases of the junction left unmatched. Germline V gene data show CDR1 as SGHRS and CDR2 as YFSETQ. The CDR3 spells CASSFSGGAGNEQFF. DNA for the CDR3: TGCGCCAGCAGCTTCAGCGGGGGGGCGGGCAATGAGCAGTTCTTC.

This clone was seen a few times. The chain uses TRBV15 and TRBJ2-2, with D hard to call. Trimming took off 0 bases at V and 6 bases at J, with 8 bases between the two ends. Germline V gene lookup returns CDR1 LNHNV and CDR2 YYDKDF (reference sequence). The CDR3 is 14 residues long. CDR3 sequence: CATSRDLVPGELFF. Here the CDR3 DNA reads TGTGCCACCAGCAGAGATCTAGTTCCCGGGGAGCTGTTTTTT.

In DNA form, the CDR3 reads TGTGCCAGCAGCCCTCGGACGGGGAATGAAAAACTGTTTTTT. It specifies CASSPRTGNEKLFF. The rearrangement uses TRBV4-2 and TRBJ1-4; D not resolved. Trimming pared 4 bases from V and 5 bases from J, leaving 11 bases between. Per germline, CDR1 LGHNA and CDR2 YNFKEQ. The CDR3 has 14 amino acids.